A selection of T cell receptor beta chains follows, all from one sample in a study of cytomegalovirus exposure and HLA in healthy donors. The table came from immunoSEQ multiplex PCR; TCRdb's copy has only in-frame clones and leaves some out. The sample carries roughly 180,000 clones, about 82% recorded once. The sequencing sample was made of PBMCs. The receptors stem from a woman younger than 30 in good health and CMV-seronegative. The CDR3 runs from the conserved cysteine through the conserved F or W. For some rows the clone size is stated as once, few or many, or as a class when expanded; others skip it.

18	-	TRBV30	TRBJ2-2	CAWSVEGLAGLGSGELFF
19	few	TRBV5-1	TRBJ2-2	CASSFRPGQGKENTGELFF
15	-	TRBV6-1	TRBJ2-3	CASSEGLADTDTQYF
13	-	TRBV12-5	TRBJ2-1	CASGTSGSLEQFF
17	-	TRBV28	TRBJ1-5	CASSFVRRQDGNQPQHF
14	-	TRBV18	TRBJ2-1	CASSPVSGRDEQFF
15	-	TRBV7-9	TRBJ2-1	CSSSLMAGDYNEQFF
16	once	TRBV14	TRBJ2-7	CASSQVFGEKPYEQYF
15	-	TRBV10-3	TRBJ1-5	CAISETGTVNQPQHF
17	-	TRBV7-9	TRBJ1-4	CASSSRSLGGTNEKLFF
15	-	TRBV2	TRBJ1-6	CASSEGPGYDSPLHF
11	-	TRBV2	TRBJ2-2	CASNTAGELFF
14	once	TRBV7-6	TRBJ2-1	CASSPWDRGEKQFF
12	-	TRBV7-2	TRBJ1-2	CASSLTMGGYTF
15	-	TRBV30	TRBJ1-1	CAWSVLTAGATEAFF
15	-	TRBV11-3	TRBJ2-1	CASRPGTTAYNEQFF
12	-	TRBV29-1	TRBJ1-2	CSGTTGDYGYTF
17	-	TRBV14	TRBJ1-2	CASSHTPWGQGPYGYTF
15	-	TRBV5-1	TRBJ1-2	CASSKTTGSNYGYTF
14	few	TRBV27	TRBJ2-7	CASRPLVSSYEQYF
14	-	TRBV6-1	TRBJ2-1	CATRGQGAYNEQFF
14	few	TRBV4-3	TRBJ2-3	CASSQQGSSDTQYF
18	-	TRBV5-8	TRBJ2-7	CASSLFAGRGGGYYEQYF
15	-	TRBV28	TRBJ1-1	CASELHPGQITEAFF
14	-	TRBV10-3	TRBJ2-7	CAINIAGGEAEQYF
15	-	TRBV19	TRBJ1-1	CASSIRGEMNTEAFF
13	few	TRBV6-4	TRBJ1-1	CASRQNMNTEAFF
15	-	TRBV6-5	TRBJ2-5	CASSIRLPGSETQYF
13	-	TRBV28	TRBJ2-5	CASSNRGLETQYF
14	-	TRBV28	TRBJ2-7	CASSRNKGQGEQYF
14	-	TRBV29-1	TRBJ2-5	CSVEGPVNSGTQYF
13	-	TRBV7-2	TRBJ2-3	CASSLRSLDTQYF
12	-	TRBV7-9	TRBJ2-7	CASSLAYTFQYF
19	-	TRBV5-1	TRBJ2-3	CASSLEAWGQGRWADTQYF